This TCR beta chain was identified in a study of blood T cell repertoires in COVID-19. The wider study: The study drew acute and convalescent COVID-19 samples from the United States, Italy and Spain. T cells, B-cell-depleted T cells, or PBMCs supplied cDNA or gDNA.

As originally analysed: Scientists estimated how many nucleated cells there were by amplifying reference gene primers. The assay was immunoSEQ multiplex PCR, and TCRdb's table has in-frame clones only and misses some. V and J calls and clone size are as listed in that table; D and trimming were resolved from the DNA. The sample consists of around 250,000 clones, more than 70% of them appearing once. Germline loops: CDR1 ENHRY, CDR2 SYGVKD. The CDR3 is made up of 14 amino acids. V was clipped by 4 bases and J by 5 bases, with 14 bases between them. The chain carries TRBV10-3 and TRBJ2-5; D may be TRBD1 (6 bases). This clonotype was obtained from an older man with acute or convalescent COVID-19. Sequencing was performed on peripheral blood. CDR3 loop: CAISVRGDLETQYF. The CDR3 nucleotides are TGTGCCATCAGTGTCAGGGGCGATTTGGAGACCCAGTACTTC.